This T cell receptor beta chain was observed in a study of CD8 T cells in Susac syndrome. RNA amounts of about 0.45 to 1 ug underwent reverse transcription with random hexamers. One entry per CDR3 protein, called by TCRdb with MiXCR from the immunoSEQ multiplex PCR reads. The repertoire holds under 200,000 distinct CDR3 sequences, with 85% to 95% as singletons. The CDR3 sequence is 15 residues long. V dropped 6 bases and J dropped 0; count of bases not matched to a gene: 11. Germline CDR1 is DFQATT and CDR2 is SNEGSKA (reference sequence). The rearrangement links TRBV20-1 to TRBJ2-7, with 7 positions matching TRBD1. The sample taken for sequencing was CD4+ T cells from PBMCs. This receptor was identified in a human donor with Susac syndrome. This CDR3 reads CSAIGQAQSSYEQYF. The CDR3 nucleotides read TGCAGTGCGATCGGACAGGCCCAGAGCTCCTACGAGCAGTACTTC.